This TCR beta chain emerged from a study of beta chain features in type 1 diabetes. Since all of the isolated RNA was reverse transcribed, expressed TCRB transcripts were what got sequenced. The data were produced by immunoSEQ multiplex PCR, yet TCRdb's version contains in-frame clones alone and is incomplete. The sample shows fewer than 500,000 clones, approximately 15% of them seen only once. The sample holds a few counts of this clone. Its antigen is still unknown. The study, taken as a whole, reports: In cDNA sequencing, cells with high TCR expression could be over-represented. Compared with healthy donors, patients appeared to share more similar naive, central memory and regulatory TCRB repertoires. Still unanswered here is whether HLA type influences TCRB rearrangement.

The sequencing sample was made of naive CD4+ T cells from blood. The origin of this receptor is a man aged 25 to 40 in good health.

CDR3 sequence (DNA): TGTGCCAGCAGCCAAATCAGGGGGCTCGGGAACACTGAAGCTTTCTTT. It yields the protein CASSQIRGLGNTEAFF. The chain combines TRBV14 with TRBJ1-1; 8 nucleotides agree with TRBD1. The CDR3 runs 16 residues. Looked up from germline, CDR1 is SGHDN and CDR2 is FVKESK. The V gene end was trimmed by 2 bases and the J gene end by 1 base; junction bases not matched to a gene: 6.